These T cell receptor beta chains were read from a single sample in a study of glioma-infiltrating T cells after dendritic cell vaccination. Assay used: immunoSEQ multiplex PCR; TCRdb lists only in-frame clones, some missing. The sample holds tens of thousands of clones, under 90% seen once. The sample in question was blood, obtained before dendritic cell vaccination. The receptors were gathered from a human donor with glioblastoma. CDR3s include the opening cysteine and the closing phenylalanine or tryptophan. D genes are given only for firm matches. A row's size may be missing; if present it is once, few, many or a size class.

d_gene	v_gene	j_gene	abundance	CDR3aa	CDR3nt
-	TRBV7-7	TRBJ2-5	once	CASSPTSGLQETQYF	TGTGCCAGCAGCCCCACCTCGGGACTGCAAGAGACCCAGTACTTC
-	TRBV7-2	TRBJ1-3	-	CASSLQGNTIYF	TGTGCCAGCAGCTTACAGGGAAACACCATATATTTT
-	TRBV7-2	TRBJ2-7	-	CASSAGFYSYEQYF	TGTGCCAGCAGCGCAGGGTTCTACTCCTACGAGCAGTACTTC
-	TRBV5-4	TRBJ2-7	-	CASSLVGGGYLSYEQYF	TGTGCCAGCAGCTTGGTAGGGGGGGGATATCTATCCTACGAGCAGTACTTC
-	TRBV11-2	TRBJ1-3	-	CASSLVPAGGFGNTIYF	TGTGCCAGCAGCCTCGTTCCGGCGGGGGGTTTCGGAAACACCATATATTTT
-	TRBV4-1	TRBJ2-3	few	CASSFDRNTDTQYF	TGCGCCAGCAGCTTCGACAGGAACACAGATACGCAGTATTTT
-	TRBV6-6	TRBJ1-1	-	CASTPGLMNTEAFF	TGTGCCAGCACCCCCGGACTCATGAACACTGAAGCTTTCTTT
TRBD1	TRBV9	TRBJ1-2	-	CASSVAGGYGYTF	TGTGCCAGCAGCGTAGCAGGGGGCTATGGCTACACCTTC
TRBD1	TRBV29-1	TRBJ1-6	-	CSVGQGAGSPLHF	TGCAGCGTTGGACAGGGGGCGGGGTCACCCCTCCACTTT
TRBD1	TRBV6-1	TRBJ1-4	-	CASTEGGRGRKKLFF	TGTGCCAGCACCGAAGGGGGCAGGGGGAGGAAAAAACTGTTTTTT
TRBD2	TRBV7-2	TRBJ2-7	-	CASSKGLADSYEQYF	TGTGCCAGCAGCAAGGGACTAGCGGACTCCTACGAGCAGTACTTC
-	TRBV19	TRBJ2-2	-	CASKGGGVTGELFF	TGTGCCAGTAAAGGGGGAGGGGTCACCGGGGAGCTGTTTTTT
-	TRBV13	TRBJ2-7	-	CASSLATEIYEQYF	TGTGCCAGCAGCTTAGCTACAGAAATATACGAGCAGTACTTC
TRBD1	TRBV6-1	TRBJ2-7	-	CASRPTGAYEQYF	TGTGCCAGCAGACCCACAGGGGCCTACGAGCAGTACTTC
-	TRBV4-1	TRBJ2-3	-	CASSRTETDTQYF	TGCGCCAGCAGTCGGACTGAGACAGATACGCAGTATTTT
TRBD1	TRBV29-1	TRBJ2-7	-	CSVIGTGERPYEQYF	TGCAGCGTTATCGGGACAGGGGAACGACCCTACGAGCAGTACTTC
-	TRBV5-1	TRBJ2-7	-	CASTQRAGSYEQYF	TGCGCCAGCACCCAGAGGGCGGGGTCCTACGAGCAGTACTTC
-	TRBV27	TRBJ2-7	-	CASSLLQGPSVYEQYF	TGTGCCAGCAGTTTATTGCAGGGCCCCAGTGTCTACGAGCAGTACTTC
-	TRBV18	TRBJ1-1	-	CASSETEAAFF	TGTGCCAGCTCAGAGACAGAGGCAGCTTTCTTT
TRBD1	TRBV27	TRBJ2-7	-	CASSWGQGTSYEQYF	TGTGCCAGCAGTTGGGGACAGGGAACCTCCTACGAGCAGTACTTC
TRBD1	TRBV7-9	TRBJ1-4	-	CASSPGQGGSNEKLFF	TGTGCCAGCAGCCCAGGACAGGGCGGCTCTAATGAAAAACTGTTTTTT
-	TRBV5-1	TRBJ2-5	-	CASSFEGEETQYF	TGCGCCAGCAGCTTTGAGGGAGAGGAGACCCAGTACTTC
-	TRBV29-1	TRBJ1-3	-	CSVAVSGNTIYF	TGCAGCGTTGCGGTCTCTGGAAACACCATATATTTT
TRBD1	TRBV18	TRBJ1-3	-	CASSPVGTASGNTIYF	TGTGCCAGCTCACCAGTTGGGACAGCCTCTGGAAACACCATATATTTT
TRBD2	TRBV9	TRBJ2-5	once	CASSYGTSGVGETQYF	TGTGCCAGCAGCTACGGGACTAGCGGAGTTGGAGAGACCCAGTACTTC
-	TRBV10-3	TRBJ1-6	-	CAISDSRAPNSPLHF	TGTGCCATCAGTGACTCCAGGGCACCCAATTCACCCCTCCACTTT
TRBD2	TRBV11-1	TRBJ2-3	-	CASSLTSGTSTDTQYF	TGTGCCAGCAGCTTGACTAGCGGAACCAGCACAGATACGCAGTATTTT
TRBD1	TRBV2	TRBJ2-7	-	CASSEERTGEQYF	TGTGCCAGCAGTGAAGAAAGGACAGGCGAGCAGTACTTC
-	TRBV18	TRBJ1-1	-	CASSPPLGGQTEAFF	TGTGCCAGCTCACCACCTTTGGGGGGGCAAACTGAAGCTTTCTTT
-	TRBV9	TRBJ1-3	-	CASRQDITGNTIYF	TGTGCCAGCAGGCAGGACATTACTGGAAACACCATATATTTT
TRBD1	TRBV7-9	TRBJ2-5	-	CASSSGQHVETQYF	TGTGCCAGCAGCTCGGGACAGCATGTAGAGACCCAGTACTTC
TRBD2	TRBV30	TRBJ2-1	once	CAWSFSGREGNEQFF	TGTGCCTGGAGTTTTAGCGGGAGAGAAGGCAATGAGCAGTTCTTC
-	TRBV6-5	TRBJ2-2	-	CASSYSGDITGELFF	TGTGCCAGCAGTTACTCTGGGGACATCACCGGGGAGCTGTTTTTT
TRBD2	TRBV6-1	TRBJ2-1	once	CASNHLAGAPYEQFF	TGTGCCAGCAACCATCTAGCGGGAGCCCCTTATGAGCAGTTCTTC
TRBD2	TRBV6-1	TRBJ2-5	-	CAAGRGGQETQYF	TGTGCCGCCGGGCGGGGGGGCCAAGAGACCCAGTACTTC
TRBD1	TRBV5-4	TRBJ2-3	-	CASRTGPDTQYF	TGTGCCAGCAGGACAGGGCCAGATACGCAGTATTTT
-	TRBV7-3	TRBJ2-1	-	CASSLRPLATSFYSYNEQFF	TGTGCCAGCAGCTTAAGGCCTCTAGCGACCAGTTTCTACTCCTACAATGAGCAGTTCTTC
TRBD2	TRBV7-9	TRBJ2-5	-	CASSLSPASGFQETQYF	TGTGCCAGCAGCTTAAGCCCGGCTAGCGGCTTCCAAGAGACCCAGTACTTC
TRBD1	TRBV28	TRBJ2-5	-	CASSFRTGGYETQYF	TGTGCCAGCAGTTTCCGGACAGGGGGATATGAGACCCAGTACTTC
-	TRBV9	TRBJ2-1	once	CASSVEGTRGNEQFF	TGTGCCAGCAGCGTAGAAGGTACACGGGGTAATGAGCAGTTCTTC
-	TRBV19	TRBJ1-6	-	CASSIQGFTYNSPLHF	TGTGCCAGTAGTATACAGGGATTTACCTATAATTCACCCCTCCACTTT
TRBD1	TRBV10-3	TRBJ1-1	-	CAIRGQGAGNTEAFF	TGTGCCATCAGGGGACAGGGGGCCGGAAACACTGAAGCTTTCTTT
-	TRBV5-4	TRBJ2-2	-	CASSPGQLTGELFF	TGTGCCAGCAGCCCGGGACAACTTACCGGGGAGCTGTTTTTT
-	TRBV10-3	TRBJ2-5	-	CAISERRETQYF	TGTGCCATCAGTGAGCGCAGGGAGACCCAGTACTTC
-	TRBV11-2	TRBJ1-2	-	CASSLEGTNYGYTF	TGTGCCAGCAGCTTGGAGGGTACCAACTATGGCTACACCTTC
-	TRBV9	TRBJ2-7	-	CASSVDPYSYEQYF	TGTGCCAGCAGCGTAGATCCCTACTCCTACGAGCAGTACTTC
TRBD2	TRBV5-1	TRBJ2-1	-	CASSLLAGGRYNEQFF	TGCGCCAGCAGCTTGCTAGCGGGAGGGAGGTACAATGAGCAGTTCTTC
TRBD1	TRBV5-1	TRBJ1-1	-	CASSVQGVRNTEAFF	TGCGCCAGCAGCGTACAGGGGGTTCGGAACACTGAAGCTTTCTTT
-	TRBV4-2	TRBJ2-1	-	CASSQAGEMNEQFF	TGTGCCAGCAGCCAAGCAGGGGAGATGAATGAGCAGTTCTTC
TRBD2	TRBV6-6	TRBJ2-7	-	CASSTYTTSGIYEQYF	TGTGCCAGCAGTACATACACGACTAGCGGGATCTACGAGCAGTACTTC
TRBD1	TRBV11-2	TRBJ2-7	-	CASSPWTGEGVQYF	TGTGCCAGCAGCCCTTGGACAGGGGAGGGCGTGCAGTACTTC
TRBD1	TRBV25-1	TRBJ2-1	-	CASTPQGTGSSNEQFF	TGTGCCAGCACCCCACAGGGGACAGGGTCAAGCAATGAGCAGTTCTTC
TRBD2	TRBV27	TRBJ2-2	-	CASSLVVGLAGEDGELFF	TGTGCCAGCAGTTTAGTAGTGGGACTAGCGGGAGAGGACGGGGAGCTGTTTTTT
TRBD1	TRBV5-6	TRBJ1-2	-	CASSVGQGGTNYGYTF	TGTGCCAGCAGCGTGGGACAGGGGGGAACCAACTATGGCTACACCTTC
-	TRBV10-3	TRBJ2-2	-	CAISELRANTGELFF	TGTGCCATCAGTGAGCTCCGAGCGAACACCGGGGAGCTGTTTTTT
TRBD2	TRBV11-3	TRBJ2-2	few	CASSGTSGRWTGELFF	TGTGCCAGCAGCGGGACTAGCGGGAGGTGGACCGGGGAGCTGTTTTTT
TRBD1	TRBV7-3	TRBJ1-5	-	CASSPTGTDQPQHF	TGTGCCAGCAGCCCGACAGGGACGGATCAGCCCCAGCATTTT
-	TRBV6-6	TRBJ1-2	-	CASRGSGVEGYTF	TGTGCCAGCAGAGGGTCGGGGGTGGAGGGCTACACCTTC
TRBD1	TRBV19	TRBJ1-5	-	CASSNHRTGINSHQPQHF	TGTGCCAGTAGTAACCATCGGACAGGGATAAATTCCCATCAGCCCCAGCATTTT